The text below deals with one TCR beta chain. The data stem from a study of technical replicates of blood from a few donors. The table came from immunoSEQ multiplex PCR; TCRdb's copy has only in-frame clones and leaves some out. This table has approximately 70,000 clones, 91% appearing once. Between the trimmed V and J ends, which lost 5 bases and 5 bases, there was a span of 9 bases. The CDR3 is made up of 12 amino acids. Germline CDR1 and CDR2: WSHSY and SAAADI. The chain employs TRBV10-2 and TRBJ2-5, with D uncertain. This clonotype was obtained from a human donor in good health. Some clones in this sample may be carry-over from other donors' samples. The sequenced material came from T cells isolated from PBMCs. In nucleotides, the CDR3 is TGCGCCAGCAGTCCGGTAATGGAGACCCAGTACTTC. This codes for CASSPVMETQYF.